The 30 T cell receptor beta chains given below trace back to one sample, sequenced in a study of T-cell memory formation after mild COVID-19. TCRdb reprocessed the 5' RACE reads with MiXCR, giving one entry per CDR3 protein. Of 200,000 to 300,000 distinct CDR3 sequences listed, 15% to 19% were seen once; the top ten hold over 2%. Source material: PBMCs or a T cell subset sorted from them (not recorded which). The receptors shown here come from an adult woman who had mild COVID-19 (a few samples of this study predate the infection). Cell type and time point are not known.

This clonotype was found a few times. J is TRBJ2-2 and V is TRBV20-1, with 7 bases that match TRBD1. The CDR3 extends over 15 amino acids. Trimming cost V 3 bases and J 1 base; bases outside gene matches: 5. Germline CDR1 and CDR2: DFQATT and SNEGSKA (reference sequence). The CDR3 nucleotides are TGCAGTGCTAGCGACAGGGTGAAGAACACCGGGGAGCTGTTTTTT. It yields the protein CSASDRVKNTGELFF.

This clonotype was counted ten times or more. The rearrangement links TRBV5-1 to TRBJ2-1; D gene unclear. V was trimmed by 2 bases and J by 1 base, leaving 13 bases between them. Germline CDR1 SGHRS, CDR2 YFSETQ. CDR3 size: 16 residues. The DNA for the CDR3 is TGCGCCAGCAGCTTCGTGAAGGGAAGATCCTACAATGAGCAGTTCTTC. This sequence encodes CASSFVKGRSYNEQFF.

The rearrangement uses TRBV12-3 or TRBV12-4 and TRBJ2-3; a possible D gene is TRBD2 (7 bases). The CDR3 is made up of 16 amino acids. The V end lost 5 bases, the J end lost 7 bases, and 22 bases lay between the germline ends. CDR3 coding DNA: TGTGCCAGCAGTCCCTCGGGGGGCGGGGTAATATATACGCAGTATTTT. Translating gives CASSPSGGGVIYTQYF.

The chain recombines TRBV21-1 with TRBJ1-1; the table's TRBD1 call for D was not verified on the DNA. TRBV21-1 is given as a pseudogene. This CDR3 comprises 13 residues. CDR3 in amino acids: CASTPDSSPEAFF. The DNA of the CDR3 is TGTGCCAGCACCCCGGACAGTTCCCCTGAAGCTTTCTTT.

The CDR3: CASGRGTTSGGYNEQFF. In nucleotides, the CDR3 is TGTGCCAGCGGCAGGGGGACTACTAGCGGGGGATACAATGAGCAGTTCTTC. This chain links TRBV6-1 with TRBJ2-1; the match to TRBD2 covers 11 bases. Germline V gives CDR1 MNHNS, CDR2 SASEGT. The CDR3 length is 17 residues. The ends lost 8 bases at V and 4 bases at J; junction bases unmatched: 13.

This clonotype was detected a few times. The chain has TRBV5-1 and TRBJ1-1; perhaps TRBD1 as D (6 bases). Per germline, CDR1 SGHRS and CDR2 YFSETQ. Trimming removed 6 bases at V and 5 bases at J, with 20 bases between. The CDR3 loop spans 15 amino acids. The CDR3 DNA follows: TGCGCCAGCACCCCGAACAGGGTTGTGGGAACTGAAGCTTTCTTT. Translation gives CASTPNRVVGTEAFF.

The V call is TRBV13, the J call TRBJ2-5; D assignment may be TRBD1 or TRBD2 (5 bases each). The CDR3 runs to 14 residues. Germline CDR1 is PRHDT and CDR2 is FYEKMQ (reference sequence). The germline V and J ends were trimmed by 5 bases and 3 bases, with 13 bases remaining between them. The CDR3: CASSPGTEEETQYF. DNA for the CDR3: TGTGCCAGCAGCCCAGGGACCGAAGAAGAGACCCAGTACTTC. Full variable domain (remainder filled in from reference TRBV13 and TRBJ2-5): AAGVIQSPRHLIKEKRETATLKCYPIPRHDTVYWYQQGPGQDPQFLISFYEKMQSDKGSIPDRFSAQQFSDYHSELNMSSLELGDSALYFCASSPGTEEETQYFGPGTRLLVL.

This clonotype occurred a few times. The chain carries TRBV12-3 or TRBV12-4 and TRBJ2-1; no clear D. The V and J ends lost 5 bases and 2 bases respectively, with 10 bases between them. This CDR3 contains 14 residues. The CDR3, as DNA: TGTGCCAGCAGTCGTCCCGAAACCTACAATGAGCAGTTCTTC. Translated: CASSRPETYNEQFF.

This sequence joins TRBV7-2 and TRBJ2-7; possibly TRBD2 for D (6 bases). CDR1 SGHTA and CDR2 FQGNSA come from the germline V gene. CDR3 length: 16 residues. Between the trimmed V and J ends, which lost 0 bases and 1 base, there was a span of 13 bases. CDR3 bases: TGTGCCAGCAGCTTAGCGCGGGGCAGCGGGTCCTACGAGCAGTACTTC. Its protein is CASSLARGSGSYEQYF.

This clonotype was seen more than once but under ten times. V and J are TRBV5-1 and TRBJ2-5, with 7 bases aligning to TRBD1. Germline-derived CDR1 and CDR2 are SGHRS and YFSETQ. The CDR3 is 14 amino acids. The J segment lost 1 base and the V segment lost 3 bases, leaving 3 bases of the junction unmatched. CDR3 sequence: CASSYQGVQETQYF. CDR3 coding DNA: TGCGCCAGCAGCTACCAGGGGGTCCAAGAGACCCAGTACTTC.

This clonotype was seen more than once but under ten times. V and J are TRBV20-1 and TRBJ2-7; D is perhaps TRBD1 (6 bases). V lost 3 bases and J 0 bases, leaving 18 bases between the germline ends. The length of the CDR3 is 16 residues. Per germline, CDR1 DFQATT and CDR2 SNEGSKA (reference sequence). The CDR3 protein is CSASILRGPGSYEQYF. Here the CDR3 DNA reads TGCAGTGCTAGTATTCTCAGGGGACCCGGCTCCTACGAGCAGTACTTC.

This chain links TRBV14 with TRBJ2-7; D gene uncertain. Germline CDR1 reads SGHDN; CDR2 reads FVKESK. The germline V and J ends were trimmed by 0 bases and 7 bases, with 25 bases remaining between them. This CDR3 region has 18 residues. The DNA for the CDR3 is TGTGCCAGCAGCCAAGAAAGGTTAAGGAACATCCGAAATCGAGAGCAGTACTTC. Protein product: CASSQERLRNIRNREQYF.

CDR3 residues: CASSYGPGGSGYTF. In DNA, the CDR3 is TGTGCCAGCAGTTACGGTCCAGGGGGGAGCGGCTACACCTTC. The chain recombines TRBV6-6 with TRBJ1-2; the match to TRBD1 covers 7 bases. V was clipped by 2 bases and J by 8 bases; unmatched bases: 8. The CDR3 has 14 amino acids. Germline-derived CDR1 and CDR2 are MNHNY and SVGAGI (reference sequence).

The chain joins TRBV20-1 to TRBJ2-5; 7 bases are a match to TRBD2. V lost 3 bases and J lost 2; bases outside the gene matches: 9. Germline V gene sequence: CDR1 DFQATT, CDR2 SNEGSKA (reference sequence). The CDR3 has 15 residues. For the CDR3, the DNA is TGCAGTGCTAGTGATAAGCGGGGACGGCAAGAGACCCAGTACTTC. This codes for CSASDKRGRQETQYF.

This sequence joins TRBV6-6 and TRBJ1-5, with D possibly TRBD1 on 6 matching bases. The CDR3 has 16 residues. CDR1 and CDR2 from the germline V gene are MNHNY and SVGAGI (reference sequence). The V and J ends lost 2 bases and 7 bases respectively, with 18 bases between them. In DNA, the CDR3 is TGTGCCAGCAGTTACCGTACAGGGTCGATAGGGCAGCCCCAGCATTTT. It specifies CASSYRTGSIGQPQHF.

This clonotype was detected a few times. The chain links TRBV15 to TRBJ2-3, with 10 bases aligning to TRBD2. This CDR3 spans 18 amino acids. With 0 bases clipped from V and 2 bases from J, the junction kept 8 bases outside the gene matches. The germline CDR1 and CDR2 sequences are LNHNV and YYDKDF (reference sequence). CDR3 coding DNA: TGTGCCACCAGCAGAGAGGGGAATCTAGCGGGGGACACAGATACGCAGTATTTT. This sequence encodes CATSREGNLAGDTDTQYF. The whole variable domain, filled in from reference TRBV15 and TRBJ2-3, reads DAMVIQNPRYQVTQFGKPVTLSCSQTLNHNVMYWYQQKSSQAPKLLFHYYDKDFNNEADTPDNFQSRRPNTSFCFLDIRSPGLGDTAMYLCATSREGNLAGDTDTQYFGPGTRLTVL.

This chain links TRBV24-1 with TRBJ2-7, with 12 bases lining up with TRBD1. Germline loops: CDR1 KGHDR, CDR2 SFDVKD. This CDR3 is 12 amino acids long. CDR3 protein: CAGDRGPFEQYF. The CDR3 DNA reads TGTGCGGGGGACAGGGGGCCATTCGAGCAGTACTTC.

This clonotype was seen a handful of times. V gene TRBV29-1 combines with J gene TRBJ1-5, with no clear D. Trimming stripped 6 bases from V and 7 bases from J, with 19 bases between. CDR1 SQVTM and CDR2 ANQGSEA come from the germline V gene. The CDR3 runs to 14 residues. The CDR3 DNA sequence: TGCAGCGTCGCGGACGGTTTTTCGGGACAGCCCCAGCATTTT. Its protein product is CSVADGFSGQPQHF.

This chain uses TRBV18 with TRBJ2-3; 8 nucleotides align to TRBD2. The CDR3 is 15 residues long. Trimming took 3 bases from V and 5 from J; bases not matched to a gene: 7. Germline-derived CDR1 and CDR2 are KGHSH and LQKENI. The CDR3 region has the DNA TGTGCCAGCTCACCCTTTAGCGGGGACGGAGATACGCAGTATTTT. It codes for CASSPFSGDGDTQYF.

This clonotype was seen a few times. The J gene is TRBJ2-1, the V gene TRBV15, with D possibly TRBD1 on 5 matching bases. V was pared by 0 bases and J by 7 bases, with 19 bases between. Per germline, CDR1 LNHNV and CDR2 YYDKDF (reference sequence). The CDR3 is 17 residues long. In DNA, the CDR3 is TGTGCCACCAGCAGAGATAGAGGACATGGAAGGTTGAATGAGCAGTTCTTC. Amino acid sequence: CATSRDRGHGRLNEQFF.

This clonotype occurred a few times. The CDR3 DNA is TGTGCCATCAGTGAATTCAGGTCAGATACGCAGTATTTT. Translated, it gives CAISEFRSDTQYF. This chain links TRBV10-3 with TRBJ2-3; D uncertain. With 3 bases removed from V and 4 bases from J, the gap between germline ends came to 8 bases. Germline lookup yields CDR1 ENHRY and CDR2 SYGVKD. The CDR3 totals 13 residues.

This clonotype has at least ten counts. This chain joins TRBV10-3 and TRBJ2-5, with 7 bases lining up with TRBD2. The V gene's germline CDR1 is ENHRY and CDR2 SYGVKD. J lost 2 bases, V lost 2 bases, and 5 bases had no gene match. The CDR3 covers 15 residues. CDR3 DNA: TGTGCCATCAGTGAGGCGAGCGGGGTACAAGAGACCCAGTACTTC. It codes for CAISEASGVQETQYF.

This chain links TRBV29-1 with TRBJ2-3, with D possibly matching TRBD2 (5 bases). V lost 3 bases and J lost 0, with 10 bases in between. The CDR3 has 14 amino acids. CDR1 and CDR2 from the germline V gene are SQVTM and ANQGSEA. The CDR3 nucleotides are TGCAGCGTTGATTCGGGGATGAGCACAGATACGCAGTATTTT. Its protein is CSVDSGMSTDTQYF.

This clonotype was recorded many times. The rearrangement joins TRBV4-2 to TRBJ2-7, with 9 bases fitting TRBD2. Germline V lookup: CDR1 LGHNA, CDR2 YNFKEQ. CDR3 length equals 18 residues. The V segment lost 3 bases and the J segment 7 bases; nucleotides outside the gene matches: 19. CDR3 coding DNA: TGTGCCAGCAGCCAGAGGGCCTCCGGTGCGGGAGGGCCGGGGGAGCAGTACTTC. The encoded protein is CASSQRASGAGGPGEQYF.

This chain uses TRBV24-1 with TRBJ2-1, with 16 nucleotides matching TRBD2. The junction had 15 bases not matched to a gene; V was cut back by 3 bases and J by 5 bases. The CDR3 covers 21 residues. Germline CDR1 is KGHDR and CDR2 is SFDVKD. CDR3 sequence (DNA): TGTGCCACCAGTGATCCCGGGGGACTAGCGGGAGGGGGCAATATCCACAATGAGCAGTTCTTC. Translation gives CATSDPGGLAGGGNIHNEQFF.

The rearrangement joins TRBV12-5 to TRBJ2-1; 7 bases fit TRBD2. This CDR3 spans 13 amino acids. Germline V gene data show CDR1 as LGHNT and CDR2 as FRNRAP. V lost 5 bases, J lost 5 bases, and 3 bases stayed unmatched. The CDR3 region is CASGHLADNEQFF. In DNA form, the CDR3 reads TGTGCTAGTGGTCATCTAGCGGACAATGAGCAGTTCTTC.

About this clonotype itself: The junction does not match germline at one end; this may be a read error. The J gene is TRBJ2-5, the V gene TRBV7-7; 12 positions match TRBD2. The CDR3 has 15 residues. Per the germline V gene, CDR1 is SSHAT and CDR2 is FNYEAQ (reference sequence). In nucleotides, the CDR3 is TGTGCTAGCAGCTTAGGACTAGCGGGAAGGGAGACCCAGTACTTC. Protein product: CASSLGLAGRETQYF.

This clonotype showed up just a few times. This chain uses TRBV3-1 with TRBJ2-1; 7 bases agree with TRBD1. The CDR3 totals 15 residues. Germline loops: CDR1 LGHDT, CDR2 YNNKEL (reference sequence). V trimming: 3 bases; J trimming: 0 bases; junction bases outside the gene matches: 2. The DNA of the CDR3 is TGTGCCAGCAGCCAGACAGGGAACTCCTACAATGAGCAGTTCTTC. Its translation: CASSQTGNSYNEQFF.

This clonotype was recorded a few times. V gene TRBV6-2 or TRBV6-3 combines with J gene TRBJ2-1; a possible D gene is TRBD2 (5 bases). Germline V gene data show CDR1 as MNHEY and CDR2 as SVGEGT. This CDR3 spans 15 amino acids. The V end lost 4 bases, the J end lost 0 bases, and 10 bases lay between the germline ends. The CDR3 region is CASSWRSRSYNEQFF. CDR3 DNA: TGTGCCAGCAGTTGGAGGTCTCGCTCCTACAATGAGCAGTTCTTC.

This rearrangement joins TRBV2 to TRBJ2-7; perhaps D is TRBD1 or TRBD2 (5 bases each). Trimming pared 1 base from V and 2 bases from J, leaving 12 bases between. The CDR3 has 15 amino acids. Germline V lookup: CDR1 SNHLY, CDR2 FYNNEI. CDR3 nucleotide sequence: TGTGCCAGCAGTGAAGAGGCAGGGAGACCCTACGAGCAGTACTTC. Protein: CASSEEAGRPYEQYF.